This T cell receptor (beta chain) was identified during a study of OX40 agonist ivuxolimab in advanced cancers. The CDR3 contains 19 residues. V gave up 3 bases and J gave up 0 bases; unmatched junction bases: 14. Germline-derived CDR1 and CDR2 are SGHRS and YFSETQ. Only in-frame clones appear in the TCRdb table, and some are missing; sequencing was by immunoSEQ multiplex PCR. The sample consists of approximately 46,000 clones, approximately 80% of them appearing once. This clonotype originated in an adult with an advanced solid tumor such as melanoma, head and neck, liver or kidney cancer. The chain is built from TRBV5-1 and TRBJ2-4; 8 nucleotides match TRBD1. The material sequenced was CD4+ or CD8+ T cells sorted from blood, taken in a trial of the OX40 agonist ivuxolimab. DNA for the CDR3: TGCGCCAGCAGCTCACGGAATTTCGGGACAGGCCTAGCCAAAAACATTCAGTACTTC. Protein: CASSSRNFGTGLAKNIQYF.